A single sample is the source of the 19 T cell receptor beta chains below, sequenced in a study of cytomegalovirus exposure and HLA in healthy donors (dated by TCRdb to the late 2010s). The library was produced with the immunoSEQ multiplex PCR assay. What TCRdb holds here is the immuneACCESS table cut down to in-frame rearrangements. Part of the clones is not present; checked against another copy, under half of the missing clones reflect an unresolved V gene, and the others are unexplained. This sample holds 120,000 or so clones; about 90% were observed only once. Clones ranked in the top ten supply 1.5% to 2% of the sample. Sequenced: PBMCs. These receptors all stem from a woman younger than 30 in good health and CMV-seronegative.

The rearrangement joins TRBV30 to TRBJ2-2; 8 bases are shared with TRBD2. CDR1 and CDR2 (germline): GTSNPN, SVGIG (reference sequence). V lost 0 bases and J lost 2; bases outside the gene matches: 17. The CDR3 consists of 20 residues. The CDR3 protein is CAWSVVIGLAGGFNTGELFF. CDR3 DNA: TGTGCCTGGAGTGTCGTGATCGGACTAGCTGGTGGGTTTAACACCGGGGAGCTGTTTTTT.

CDR3 nucleotide sequence: TGTGCCAGCAGTGTTAGGGGCGATTCACCCCTCCACTTT. Amino acids: CASSVRGDSPLHF. This chain links TRBV6-1 with TRBJ1-6; D perhaps matches TRBD1 (5 bases). Germline CDR1 and CDR2: MNHNS and SASEGT. V gave up 4 bases and J gave up 8 bases, with 9 bases separating them. The CDR3 totals 13 residues.

The chain is built from TRBV19 and TRBJ1-1; D remains ambiguous. V shed 6 bases and J shed 1 base, with 12 bases lying between them. This CDR3 region has 14 residues. Germline V gene lookup returns CDR1 LNHDA and CDR2 SQIVND (reference sequence). CDR3 sequence reads: CASSLPGWNTEAFF. CDR3 in DNA: TGTGCCAGTAGCCTTCCGGGATGGAACACTGAAGCTTTCTTT. Full variable domain (outside the CDR3, taken from reference TRBV19 and TRBJ1-1): DGGITQSPKYLFRKEGQNVTLSCEQNLNHDAMYWYRQDPGQGLRLIYYSQIVNDFQKGDIAEGYSVSREKKESFPLTVTSAQKNPTAFYLCASSLPGWNTEAFFGQGTRLTVV.

This chain links TRBV15 with TRBJ2-7; 8 positions match TRBD1. CDR1 LNHNV and CDR2 YYDKDF come from the germline V gene (reference sequence). The CDR3 covers 17 residues. Losses at the gene ends were 3 bases for V and 3 bases for J; bases not matched to a gene: 13. CDR3: CATSRERTGTNYYEQYF. CDR3 sequence (DNA): TGTGCCACCAGCAGGGAGAGGACAGGGACCAACTACTACGAGCAGTACTTC. The entire variable domain, with the rest obtained from reference TRBV15 and TRBJ2-7, is as follows: DAMVIQNPRYQVTQFGKPVTLSCSQTLNHNVMYWYQQKSSQAPKLLFHYYDKDFNNEADTPDNFQSRRPNTSFCFLDIRSPGLGDTAMYLCATSRERTGTNYYEQYFGPGTRLTVT.

The chain recombines TRBV11-2 with TRBJ2-7; TRBD1 matches at 9 bases. Germline V CDR1 and CDR2: SGHAT, FQNNGV. The junction had 3 bases not matched to a gene; V was cut back by 4 bases and J by 5 bases. The CDR3 has 13 amino acids. DNA for the CDR3: TGTGCCAGCAGCTGGAGGACAGGGGACGAGCAGTACTTC. Protein sequence: CASSWRTGDEQYF.

The CDR3 region is CAWETGQLLNTEAFF. Written as DNA, the CDR3 is TGTGCCTGGGAGACGGGACAGCTTTTGAACACTGAAGCTTTCTTT. This rearrangement joins TRBV30 to TRBJ1-1, with 7 bases aligning to TRBD1. The V and J ends lost 5 bases and 0 bases, in that order; junction bases with no gene match: 9. The CDR3 is 15 amino acids. In germline, CDR1 is GTSNPN, CDR2 SVGIG (reference sequence).

This clone was seen more than once but under ten times. The sample holds other DNA sequences that translate to the same CDR3. The chain recombines TRBV5-1 with TRBJ2-5; 8 positions agree with TRBD2. The ends lost 0 bases at V and 1 base at J; junction bases unmatched: 8. The CDR3 spans 17 residues. CDR1 and CDR2 from the germline V gene are SGHRS and YFSETQ. The CDR3 DNA reads TGCGCCAGCAGCTTGGCCCTGGCGGGGGGTCCCCAAGAGACCCAGTACTTC. Residues: CASSLALAGGPQETQYF.

J is TRBJ2-7 and V is TRBV7-6, with 8 positions matching TRBD2. The CDR3 extends over 14 amino acids. The trim removed 1 base at V and 3 bases at J, leaving 2 bases unmatched. The germline V gene has CDR1 SGHVS and CDR2 FNYEAQ. CDR3 sequence (DNA): TGTGCCAGCAGCTTAGTAGCGGGGAGCTACGAGCAGTACTTC. This translates into CASSLVAGSYEQYF.

This chain links TRBV6-1 with TRBJ1-6, with D possibly being TRBD1 (5 bases). The germline V gene has CDR1 MNHNS and CDR2 SASEGT. Trimming took off 2 bases at V and 7 bases at J, with 18 bases between the two ends. There are 17 residues in the CDR3. For the CDR3, the DNA is TGTGCCAGCAGTGAATCAAAAAGGTGGGCAGGGAATTCACCCCTCCACTTT. Amino acid sequence: CASSESKRWAGNSPLHF.

Turning to this clone: Other DNA variants within this sample encode the same CDR3. DNA for the CDR3: TGTGCCAGCAGTTATCGCATACCCAGCGGGGGGATCTGGGATGAGCAGTTCTTC. Encoded protein: CASSYRIPSGGIWDEQFF. V gene TRBV6-7 combines with J gene TRBJ2-1, with 9 bases aligning to TRBD2. TRBV6-7 has ORF status, its function being uncertain. The CDR3 extends over 18 amino acids. V shed 3 bases and J 8 bases; nucleotides not matched to a gene: 17.

CDR3 nucleotide sequence: TGTGCCAGCAGCATCCCGGGACTACCCTACGAGCAGTACTTC. This translates into CASSIPGLPYEQYF. This rearrangement joins TRBV21-1 to TRBJ2-7; TRBD2, as called in the table, went unchecked against the DNA. TRBV21-1 is marked as a pseudogene. The CDR3 totals 14 residues.

V and J are TRBV30 and TRBJ1-5; tentative D call: TRBD1 (5 bases). The V gene's germline CDR1 is GTSNPN and CDR2 SVGIG (reference sequence). Trimming shortened V by 3 bases and J by 2 bases, and 8 bases separated the two germline ends. This CDR3 spans 13 amino acids. For the CDR3, the DNA is TGTGCCTGGAGCCCGACAGGCAATCAGCCCCAGCATTTT. Its protein product is CAWSPTGNQPQHF. Variable domain in full (rest from reference TRBV30 and TRBJ1-5): SQTIHQWPATLVQPVGSPLSLECTVEGTSNPNLYWYRQAAGRGLQLLFYSVGIGQISSEVPQNLSASRPQDRQFILSSKKLLLSDSGFYLCAWSPTGNQPQHFGDGTRLSIL.

The chain uses TRBV6-1 and TRBJ1-5; D possibly corresponds to TRBD1 (5 bases). The V and J ends lost 7 bases and 5 bases respectively, with 18 bases between them. CDR3 size: 15 residues. CDR1 and CDR2 (germline): MNHNS, SASEGT. This CDR3 reads CASTPLTGDYQPQHF. CDR3 DNA: TGTGCCAGCACTCCCCTAACAGGTGACTATCAGCCCCAGCATTTT.

The chain recombines TRBV7-2 with TRBJ1-2, with 9 positions matching TRBD1. Per the germline V gene, CDR1 is SGHTA and CDR2 is FQGNSA. V gave up 5 bases and J gave up 0 bases; unmatched junction bases: 10. The CDR3 is made up of 17 amino acids. DNA for the CDR3: TGTGCCAGCAGCGTTCAGCCAGGGACAGGGACTAACTATGGCTACACCTTC. Translated: CASSVQPGTGTNYGYTF. The full variable domain, completed using reference TRBV7-2 and TRBJ1-2, is GAGVSQSPSNKVTEKGKDVELRCDPISGHTALYWYRQSLGQGLEFLIYFQGNSAPDKSGLPSDRFSAERTGGSVSTLTIQRTQQEDSAVYLCASSVQPGTGTNYGYTFGSGTRLTVV.

This clone has a single count. This sequence joins TRBV4-3 and TRBJ1-3; a possible D gene is TRBD1 (5 bases). The CDR3 loop spans 16 amino acids. Per germline, CDR1 LGHNA and CDR2 YSLEER. V was cut by 1 base and J by 0 bases, with 10 bases left in between. The CDR3 DNA follows: TGCGCCAGCAGCCAAGTTACCGGACACTCTGGAAACACCATATATTTT. Translated, it gives CASSQVTGHSGNTIYF.

V usage is TRBV5-1 and J usage is TRBJ1-1; D not resolved. In germline, CDR1 is SGHRS, CDR2 YFSETQ. Trimming removed 4 bases at V and 2 bases at J, with 15 bases between. This CDR3 is built from 15 residues. In DNA, the CDR3 is TGCGCCAGCAGCAGAGAACCCGGGGTTAACACTGAAGCTTTCTTT. It yields the protein CASSREPGVNTEAFF.

V gene TRBV5-1 combines with J gene TRBJ2-2, with 8 bases matching TRBD2. V shed 1 base and J 3 bases; nucleotides not matched to a gene: 5. The CDR3 length is 16 residues. The germline V gene has CDR1 SGHRS and CDR2 YFSETQ. The CDR3: CASSLQGTRDTGELFF. The DNA of the CDR3 is TGCGCCAGCAGCTTGCAAGGGACTAGGGACACCGGGGAGCTGTTTTTT.

The chain employs TRBV11-1 and TRBJ2-7; TRBD2 might be the D (5 bases). The CDR3 sequence is 12 residues long. Germline CDR1 and CDR2: SGHAT and FQDESV (reference sequence). Trimming left V 5 bases short and J 6 bases short, with 11 bases between. The CDR3 protein is CASSRGQTEQYF. In nucleotides, the CDR3 is TGTGCCAGCAGCCGCGGGCAGACCGAGCAGTACTTC.

In nucleotides, the CDR3 is TGTGCCAGCAGCTTAGGTGTTTTGGGGGCGAGGAGCTATGGCTACACCTTC. Encoded protein: CASSLGVLGARSYGYTF. The chain is built from TRBV7-9 and TRBJ1-2; D perhaps matches TRBD1 (6 bases). Germline V gives CDR1 SEHNR, CDR2 FQNEAQ (reference sequence). Trimming removed 1 base from V and 4 bases from J, with 19 bases in between. CDR3 length equals 17 residues.